This TCR gamma chain comes out of a study of gammadelta T cells in human blood (dated by TCRdb to 2020 to 2022). Here is what the overall study found, with its caveats: In the study, polyclonal expansion of innate gamma-delta T cells immediately after birth was reported to appear to be driven by microbial exposure.

For CDR1 and CDR2, the germline V gene lists VENAVY and YDSYNSRV. V loses 4 bases at its end and J loses 8 bases; junction bases beyond the gene matches: 5. The CDR3 holds 11 amino acids from the cysteine to the phenylalanine. The entry retains the CDR3 DNA only, 33 bases that are in frame from base 1. Library method: RT-PCR. Sequencing relied on an Illumina MiSeq. Public reads were reanalyzed in TCRdb with CATT, and rows carrying the same DNA were merged afterwards. The sample table on file contains approximately 82 gamma-chain clones. By its share of the sample, this clone is hyperexpanded (1% or more). Its recognized antigen is unknown. Per-base quality was not reported, and no clone a single base away is much larger than it.

The chain uses TRGV8 and TRGJ1 or TRGJ2. The sequence derives from a newborn. The sequencing input was non-Vgamma9Vdelta2 gamma-delta T cells from cord blood. The CDR3 loop reads CATWELDKKLF. The DNA reads TGTGCCACCTGGGAGTTGGATAAGAAACTCTTT.